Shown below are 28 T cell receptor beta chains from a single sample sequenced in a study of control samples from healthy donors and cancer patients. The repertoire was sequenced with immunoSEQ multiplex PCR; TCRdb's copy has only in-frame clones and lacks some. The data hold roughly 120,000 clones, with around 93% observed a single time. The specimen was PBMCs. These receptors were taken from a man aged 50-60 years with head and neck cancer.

CDR3 DNA sequence: TGTGCCAGCAGCGTAGAGGTCAGGACCGATAACACCGGGGAGCTGTTTTTT. Translating it yields CASSVEVRTDNTGELFF. The chain has TRBV9 and TRBJ2-2; no definite D call. Looked up from germline, CDR1 is SGDLS and CDR2 is YYNGEE. The CDR3 is made up of 17 amino acids. Trimming left V 0 bases short and J 2 bases short, with 14 bases between.

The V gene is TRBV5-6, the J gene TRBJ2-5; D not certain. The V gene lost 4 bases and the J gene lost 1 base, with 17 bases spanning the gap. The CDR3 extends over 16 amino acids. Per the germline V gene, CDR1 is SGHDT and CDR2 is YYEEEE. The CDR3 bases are TGTGCCAGCAGCCCTCTAAAGCAACGGACCCAAGAGACCCAGTACTTC. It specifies CASSPLKQRTQETQYF. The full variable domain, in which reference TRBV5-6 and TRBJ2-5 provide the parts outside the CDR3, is DAGVTQSPTHLIKTRGQQVTLRCSPKSGHDTVSWYQQALGQGPQFIFQYYEEEERQRGNFPDRFSGHQFPNYSSELNVNALLLGDSALYLCASSPLKQRTQETQYFGPGTRLLVL.

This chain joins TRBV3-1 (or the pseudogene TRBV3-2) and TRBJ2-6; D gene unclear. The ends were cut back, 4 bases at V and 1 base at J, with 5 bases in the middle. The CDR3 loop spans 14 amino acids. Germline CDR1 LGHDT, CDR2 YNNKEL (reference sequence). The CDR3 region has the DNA TGTGCCAGCAGCCTGCCTTCTGGGGCCAACGTCCTGACTTTC. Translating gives CASSLPSGANVLTF.

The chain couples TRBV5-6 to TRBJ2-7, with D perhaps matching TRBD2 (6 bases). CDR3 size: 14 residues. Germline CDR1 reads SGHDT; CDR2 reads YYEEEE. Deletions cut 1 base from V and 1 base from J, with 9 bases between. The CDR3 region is CASSLIGGSYEQYF. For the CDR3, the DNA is TGTGCCAGCAGCTTGATCGGGGGTTCCTACGAGCAGTACTTC.

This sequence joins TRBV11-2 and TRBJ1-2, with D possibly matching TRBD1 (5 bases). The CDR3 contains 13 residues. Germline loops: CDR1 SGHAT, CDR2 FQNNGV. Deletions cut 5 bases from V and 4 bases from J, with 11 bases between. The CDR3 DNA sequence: TGTGCCAGCAGCCCCGACAGCCGCTATGGCTACACCTTC. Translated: CASSPDSRYGYTF.

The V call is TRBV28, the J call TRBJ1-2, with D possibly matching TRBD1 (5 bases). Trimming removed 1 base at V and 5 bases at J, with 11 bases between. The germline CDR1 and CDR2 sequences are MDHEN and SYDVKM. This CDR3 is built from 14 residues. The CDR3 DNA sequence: TGTGCCAGCAGTTTATCGTGGGGCTCTTATGGCTACACCTTC. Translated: CASSLSWGSYGYTF.

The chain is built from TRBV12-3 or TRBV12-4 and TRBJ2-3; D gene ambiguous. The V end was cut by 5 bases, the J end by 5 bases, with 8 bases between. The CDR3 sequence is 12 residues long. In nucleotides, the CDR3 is TGTGCCAGCAGTCCCATGATAGATACGCAGTATTTT. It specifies CASSPMIDTQYF.

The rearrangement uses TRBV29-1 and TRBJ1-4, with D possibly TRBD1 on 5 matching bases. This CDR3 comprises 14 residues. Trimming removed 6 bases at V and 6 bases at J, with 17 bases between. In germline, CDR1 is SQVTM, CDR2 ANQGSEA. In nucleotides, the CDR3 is TGCAGCGTAGCTGGGACGCAGGACGATGAAAAACTGTTTTTT. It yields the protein CSVAGTQDDEKLFF.

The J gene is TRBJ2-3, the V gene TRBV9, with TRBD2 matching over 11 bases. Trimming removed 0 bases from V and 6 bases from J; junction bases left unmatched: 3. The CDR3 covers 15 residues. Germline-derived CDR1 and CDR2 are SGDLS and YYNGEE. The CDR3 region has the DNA TGTGCCAGCAGCGTAGGACTAGCGGGGATGGATACGCAGTATTTT. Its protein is CASSVGLAGMDTQYF.

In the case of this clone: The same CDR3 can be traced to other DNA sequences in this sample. CDR3 nucleotide sequence: TGCAGCGTTGGACAGGGAAATCAGCCCCAGCATTTT. It codes for CSVGQGNQPQHF. The genes are TRBV29-1 and TRBJ1-5; 7 bases map to TRBD1. The germline CDR1 and CDR2 sequences are SQVTM and ANQGSEA. Unmatched junction bases numbered 1, after V lost 4 bases and J lost 4 bases. This CDR3 contains 12 residues.

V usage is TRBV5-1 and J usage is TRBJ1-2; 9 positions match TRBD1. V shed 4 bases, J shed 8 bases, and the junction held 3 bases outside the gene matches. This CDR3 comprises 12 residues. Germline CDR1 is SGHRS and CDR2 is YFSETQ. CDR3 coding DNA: TGCGCCAGCAGCCGGGACAGGGTGGGCTACACCTTC. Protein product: CASSRDRVGYTF.

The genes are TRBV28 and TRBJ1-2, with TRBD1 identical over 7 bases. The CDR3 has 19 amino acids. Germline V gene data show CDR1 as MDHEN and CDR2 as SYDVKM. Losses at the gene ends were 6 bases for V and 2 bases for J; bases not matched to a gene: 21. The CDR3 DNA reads TGTGCCAGCAGCCACCTTAAGCCTCGACAGGGAATCCGAAACTATGGCTACACCTTC. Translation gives CASSHLKPRQGIRNYGYTF.

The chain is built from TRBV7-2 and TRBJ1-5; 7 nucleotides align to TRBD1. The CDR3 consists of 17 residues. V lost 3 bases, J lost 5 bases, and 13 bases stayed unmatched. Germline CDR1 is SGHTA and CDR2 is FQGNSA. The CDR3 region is CASSFTSTGPPYQPQHF. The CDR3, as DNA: TGTGCCAGCAGCTTTACTTCGACAGGGCCCCCCTATCAGCCCCAGCATTTT.

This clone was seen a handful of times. CDR3 bases: TGTGCCAGCATAGGGTCGAGCGGGGGTACCGGGGAGCTGTTTTTT. Its protein product is CASIGSSGGTGELFF. This rearrangement joins TRBV27 to TRBJ2-2; 8 bases match TRBD2. With 7 bases clipped from V and 5 bases from J, the junction kept 9 bases outside the gene matches. CDR1 is MNHEY and CDR2 is SMNVEV in the germline V gene (reference sequence). The CDR3 consists of 15 residues.

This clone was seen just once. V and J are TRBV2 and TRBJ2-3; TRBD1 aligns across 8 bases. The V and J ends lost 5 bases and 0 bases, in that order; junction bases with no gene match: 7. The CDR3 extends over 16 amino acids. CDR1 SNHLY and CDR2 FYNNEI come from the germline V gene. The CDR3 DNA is TGTGCCAGCAGTCGACAGGGGCCCGCCAGCACAGATACGCAGTATTTT. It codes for CASSRQGPASTDTQYF.

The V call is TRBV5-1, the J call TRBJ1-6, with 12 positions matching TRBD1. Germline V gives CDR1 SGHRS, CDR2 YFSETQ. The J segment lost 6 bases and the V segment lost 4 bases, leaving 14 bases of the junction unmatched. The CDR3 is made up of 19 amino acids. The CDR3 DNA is TGCGCCAGCAGCCTAAACCCCGGTGGGACAGGGGGCCGTAATTCACCCCTCCACTTT. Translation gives CASSLNPGGTGGRNSPLHF.

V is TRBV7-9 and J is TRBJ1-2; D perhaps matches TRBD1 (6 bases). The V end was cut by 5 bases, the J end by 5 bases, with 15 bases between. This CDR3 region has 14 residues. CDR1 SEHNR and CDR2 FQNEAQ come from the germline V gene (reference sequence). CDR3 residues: CASSLQTGRYGYTF. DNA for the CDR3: TGTGCCAGCAGCCTACAGACAGGCCGGTATGGCTACACCTTC.

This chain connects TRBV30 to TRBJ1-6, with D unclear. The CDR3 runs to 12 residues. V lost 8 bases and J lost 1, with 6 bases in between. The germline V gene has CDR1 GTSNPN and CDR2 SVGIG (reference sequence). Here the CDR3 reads CAQVSYNSPLHF. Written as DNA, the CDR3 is TGTGCCCAAGTGTCCTATAATTCACCCCTCCACTTT.

The CDR3 reads CASSLRQSSYNEQFF. The CDR3 DNA sequence: TGTGCCAGCAGCCTCAGACAGAGCTCCTACAATGAGCAGTTCTTC. The chain has TRBV5-8 and TRBJ2-1, with D possibly being TRBD1 (5 bases). The CDR3 contains 15 residues. Trimming shortened V by 4 bases and J by 0 bases, and 11 bases separated the two germline ends. The germline CDR1 and CDR2 sequences are SGHTS and YDEGEE. Full variable domain (rest looked up from reference TRBV5-8 and TRBJ2-1): EAGVTQSPTHLIKTRGQQATLRCSPISGHTSVYWYQQALGLGLQFLLWYDEGEERNRGNFPPRFSGRQFPNYSSELNVNALELEDSALYLCASSLRQSSYNEQFFGPGTRLTVL.

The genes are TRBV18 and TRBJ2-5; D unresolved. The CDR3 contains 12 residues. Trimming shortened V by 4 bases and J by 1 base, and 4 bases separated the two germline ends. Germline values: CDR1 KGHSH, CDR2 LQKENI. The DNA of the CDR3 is TGTGCCAGCTCACGGATCCAAGAGACCCAGTACTTC. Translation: CASSRIQETQYF. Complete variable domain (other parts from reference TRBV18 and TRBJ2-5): NAGVMQNPRHLVRRRGQEARLRCSPMKGHSHVYWYRQLPEEGLKFMVYLQKENIIDESGMPKERFSAEFPKEGPSILRIQQVVRGDSAAYFCASSRIQETQYFGPGTRLLVL.

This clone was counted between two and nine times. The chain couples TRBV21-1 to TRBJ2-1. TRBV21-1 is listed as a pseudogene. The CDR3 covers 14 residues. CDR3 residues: CASSKGGRDNEQFF. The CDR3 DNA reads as TGTGCCAGCAGCAAAGGGGGTCGGGACAATGAGCAGTTCTTC.

This CDR3 is CASKRLAGGTDTQYF. In nucleotides, the CDR3 is TGCGCCAGCAAGAGGCTAGCGGGGGGTACAGATACGCAGTATTTT. The chain is built from TRBV5-1 and TRBJ2-3, with 11 positions matching TRBD2. The germline V gene encodes CDR1 SGHRS and CDR2 YFSETQ. The CDR3 covers 15 residues. V shed 6 bases, J shed 3 bases, and the junction held 6 bases outside the gene matches.

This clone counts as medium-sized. This CDR3 is CAWSVSVSPLHF. The CDR3 nucleotides are TGTGCCTGGAGTGTATCCGTTTCACCCCTCCACTTT. The chain uses TRBV30 and TRBJ1-6; D ambiguous. V was clipped by 0 bases and J by 9 bases, with 6 bases between them. Germline loops: CDR1 GTSNPN, CDR2 SVGIG (reference sequence). The CDR3 extends over 12 amino acids. The whole variable domain, filled in from reference TRBV30 and TRBJ1-6, reads SQTIHQWPATLVQPVGSPLSLECTVEGTSNPNLYWYRQAAGRGLQLLFYSVGIGQISSEVPQNLSASRPQDRQFILSSKKLLLSDSGFYLCAWSVSVSPLHFGNGTRLTVT.

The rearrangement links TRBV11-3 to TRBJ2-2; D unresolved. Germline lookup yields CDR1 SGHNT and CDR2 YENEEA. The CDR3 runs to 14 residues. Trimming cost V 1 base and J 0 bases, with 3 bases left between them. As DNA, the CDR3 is TGTGCCAGCAGCTTAGGGCCGAACACCGGGGAGCTGTTTTTT. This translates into CASSLGPNTGELFF.

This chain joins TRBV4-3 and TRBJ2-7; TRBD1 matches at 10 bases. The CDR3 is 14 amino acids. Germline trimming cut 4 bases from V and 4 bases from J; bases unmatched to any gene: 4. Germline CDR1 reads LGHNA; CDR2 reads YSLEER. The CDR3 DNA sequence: TGCGCCAGCAGCCCCGGACAGGGGGGTTACGAGCAGTACTTC. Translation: CASSPGQGGYEQYF.

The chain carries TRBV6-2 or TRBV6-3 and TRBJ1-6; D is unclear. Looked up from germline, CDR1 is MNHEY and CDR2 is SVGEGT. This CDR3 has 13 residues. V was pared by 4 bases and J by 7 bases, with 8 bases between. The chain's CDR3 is CASSFPGNSPLHF. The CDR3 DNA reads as TGTGCCAGCAGTTTTCCAGGAAATTCACCCCTCCACTTT.

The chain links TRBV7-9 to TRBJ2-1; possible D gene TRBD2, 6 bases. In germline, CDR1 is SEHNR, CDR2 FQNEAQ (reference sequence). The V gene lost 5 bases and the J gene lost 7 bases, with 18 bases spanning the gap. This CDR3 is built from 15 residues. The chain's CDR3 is CASSGGVGTLNEQFF. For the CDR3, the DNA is TGTGCCAGCAGCGGAGGGGTTGGGACTTTGAATGAGCAGTTCTTC.

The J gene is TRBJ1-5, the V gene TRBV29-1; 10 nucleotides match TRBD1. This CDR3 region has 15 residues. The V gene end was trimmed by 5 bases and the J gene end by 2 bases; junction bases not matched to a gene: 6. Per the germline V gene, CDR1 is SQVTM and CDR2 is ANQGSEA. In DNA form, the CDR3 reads TGCAGCGTTCGTGACAGGGGGCACGGCAATCAGCCCCAGCATTTT. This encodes CSVRDRGHGNQPQHF.